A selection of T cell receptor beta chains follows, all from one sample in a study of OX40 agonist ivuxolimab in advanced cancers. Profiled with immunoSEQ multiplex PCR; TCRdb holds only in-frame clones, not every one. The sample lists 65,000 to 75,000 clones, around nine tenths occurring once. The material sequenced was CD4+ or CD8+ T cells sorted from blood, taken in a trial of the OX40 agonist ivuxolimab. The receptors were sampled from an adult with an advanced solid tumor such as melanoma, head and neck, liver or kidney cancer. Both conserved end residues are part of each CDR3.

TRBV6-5	CASSSGTAFWVTEAFF
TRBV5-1	CASSSPSGGYSNQPQHF
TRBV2	CASSDPYSPLHF
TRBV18	CASSPSEDRELFF
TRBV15	CATSRSGGGETQYF
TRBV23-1	CASSQFDRGRDTGELFF
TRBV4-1	CASSQPDRVYSNQPQHF
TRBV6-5	CASSLMGGGETQYF
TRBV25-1	CASSEGTGGNSGANVLTF
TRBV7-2	CASRPSYGTDTQYF
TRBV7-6	CASSSRPLQGGHGYTF
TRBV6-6	CASSYENQGARGYTF
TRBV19	CATKYRSMAGVTPPGELFF
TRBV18	CASSPYSKNTEAFF
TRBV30	CAWSGGDTQYF
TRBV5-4	CASSLQGQVRTGELFF
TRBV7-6	CASSLAGQVNSPLHF
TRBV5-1	CASSLGGLGPQETQYF
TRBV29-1	CSVEDRGTTDTQYF
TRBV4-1	CASSQADRLYSGANVLTF
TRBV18	CASSPPGQGISYTF
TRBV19	CASRSPTGVTNYGYTF
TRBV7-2	CASSRGQEAYEQYF
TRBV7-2	CASSLAQQGKAFF
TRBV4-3	CASSPQDRGRSGANVLTF
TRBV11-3	CASSGGNGETQYF
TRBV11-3	CASSLEGSGRAPIEQFF
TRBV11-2	CASSQGSSYNEQFF
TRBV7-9	CASSSDRTNQPQHF
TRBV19	CASTQTSGRVTGELFF
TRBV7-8	CASSPRLVRADTQYF
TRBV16	CASSPDRSYGYTF
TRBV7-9	CASSSRQFTDTQYF
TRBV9	CASGINYGYTF
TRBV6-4	CASSLASGNLNEQFF
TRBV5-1	CASSLGGLAAEQYF
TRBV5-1	CASGLGQGLTEAFF
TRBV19	CASSSPSSTGGLETQYF
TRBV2	CASTVRGLNTGELFF
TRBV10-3	CAISESGTRVNEQFF
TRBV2	CASAEPGQEKLFF
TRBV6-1	CASSGLGQGKFQETQYF
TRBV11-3	CASSLAATSGQETQYF
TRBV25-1	CASSDGNGGYNSPLHF
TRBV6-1	CASILTNRGGYGYTF
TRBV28	CASSESGPEAFF
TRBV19	CASSSRDRVADTQYF
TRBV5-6	CASSVRWSGANVLTF
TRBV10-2	CASSEVEVSQPQHF
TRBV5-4	CASSRPPQNNYGYTF
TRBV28	CASSLGRGPYNEQFF